Below, 23 T cell receptor beta chains from the same sample are listed, as sequenced in a study of blood T cell repertoires in COVID-19. Clones were read by immunoSEQ multiplex PCR, and TCRdb kept only the in-frame ones, dropping some. Of 400,000 or so clones listed, less than 95% were seen once; the top ten hold about 0.6%. Sequencing used PBMCs or T cells enriched from blood (not recorded which). The receptors shown here come from a man younger than 35 who had recovered from COVID-19.

V is TRBV5-5 and J is TRBJ1-3, with D tentatively TRBD1 (5 bases). Germline-derived CDR1 and CDR2 are SGHKS and YYEKEE (reference sequence). The CDR3 loop spans 15 amino acids. Trimming left V 3 bases short and J 3 bases short, with 13 bases between. The CDR3 is CASSSLAGGGNTIYF. The CDR3 DNA sequence: TGTGCCAGCAGCTCCCTGGCGGGGGGTGGAAACACCATATATTTT.

The chain couples TRBV10-3 to TRBJ2-2, with 8 bases matching TRBD2. Unmatched junction bases numbered 16, after V lost 10 bases and J lost 6 bases. Germline V gives CDR1 ENHRY, CDR2 SYGVKD. The CDR3 is 16 amino acids. CDR3 DNA: TGTGCCAGCGACCCTAGCGGGCCTAGCGTGGCCGGGGAGCTGTTTTTT. Residues: CASDPSGPSVAGELFF.

The J gene is TRBJ1-1, the V gene TRBV7-9, with a tentative D call TRBD1 (6 bases). Germline V gene data show CDR1 as SEHNR and CDR2 as FQNEAQ (reference sequence). Trimming took off 5 bases at V and 2 bases at J, with 15 bases between the two ends. CDR3 size: 15 residues. The chain's CDR3 is CASSPKTGPNTEAFF. The DNA for the CDR3 is TGTGCCAGCAGCCCTAAGACAGGACCAAACACTGAAGCTTTCTTT.

This clone was counted between two and nine times. This sequence joins TRBV29-1 and TRBJ2-7, with D unclear. The CDR3 extends over 14 amino acids. V was trimmed by 1 base and J by 4 bases, leaving 14 bases between them. Looked up from germline, CDR1 is SQVTM and CDR2 is ANQGSEA. CDR3 sequence (DNA): TGCAGCGTTGAAGGAGGTAATTGTGGGTACGAGCAGTACTTC. This codes for CSVEGGNCGYEQYF.

As DNA, the CDR3 is TGTGCCAGCAGCCAAGACAGGGGGCTTACGCCCCAGCATTTT. Its translation is CASSQDRGLTPQHF. This chain links TRBV3-1 (or the pseudogene TRBV3-2) with TRBJ1-5; the match to TRBD1 covers 8 bases. Germline CDR1 is LGHDT and CDR2 is YNNKEL (reference sequence). The CDR3 has 14 amino acids. Trimming at V came to 0 bases and at J to 9 bases, leaving 4 bases not matched to a gene.

This chain uses TRBV29-1 with TRBJ2-7; a weak D match, TRBD1 (5 bases). V lost 5 bases and J lost 4, with 12 bases in between. The CDR3 extends over 12 amino acids. Germline V gives CDR1 SQVTM, CDR2 ANQGSEA. CDR3: CSVRQGVYEQYF. The CDR3 DNA sequence: TGCAGCGTTCGCCAGGGTGTGTACGAGCAGTACTTC.

This sequence joins TRBV3-1 (or the pseudogene TRBV3-2) and TRBJ1-2; 7 nucleotides line up with TRBD1. The CDR3 is 20 residues long. The V and J ends lost 1 base and 5 bases, in that order; junction bases with no gene match: 22. Germline-derived CDR1 and CDR2 are LGHDT and YNNKEL (reference sequence). As DNA, the CDR3 is TGTGCCAGCAGCCAAGTTCTTTATTCAGGGGGACAGCCGCTTTTTTATGGCTACACCTTC. Residues: CASSQVLYSGGQPLFYGYTF.

The V gene is TRBV5-1, the J gene TRBJ2-5, with 8 bases that match TRBD2. This CDR3 is 16 amino acids long. The germline V gene encodes CDR1 SGHRS and CDR2 YFSETQ. The J segment lost 4 bases and the V segment lost 4 bases, leaving 12 bases of the junction unmatched. CDR3 DNA: TGCGCCAGCAGCCCGGGGGGGCTACCCGGGAGAGAGACCCAGTACTTC. Its protein product is CASSPGGLPGRETQYF.

The V and J genes are TRBV9 and TRBJ1-2; D is unclear. Germline-derived CDR1 and CDR2 are SGDLS and YYNGEE. The CDR3 loop spans 14 amino acids. V dropped 0 bases and J dropped 3 bases, with 9 bases sitting between them. The CDR3 loop is CASSVGEVHYGYTF. The CDR3 nucleotides read TGTGCCAGCAGCGTAGGCGAAGTGCACTATGGCTACACCTTC.

J is TRBJ1-2 and V is TRBV5-1; D unclear. CDR1 and CDR2 from the germline V gene are SGHRS and YFSETQ. The CDR3 loop spans 16 amino acids. Deletions cut 0 bases from V and 2 bases from J, with 14 bases between. This CDR3 is CASSLALTPGNYGYTF. Written as DNA, the CDR3 is TGCGCCAGCAGCTTGGCACTTACACCAGGAAACTATGGCTACACCTTC.

The chain uses TRBV5-6 and TRBJ2-5, with TRBD2 matching 8 bases. Per germline, CDR1 SGHDT and CDR2 YYEEEE. This CDR3 region has 13 residues. J gave up 3 bases and V 4 bases, and 2 bases lay outside the gene matches. CDR3: CASSRGGKETQYF. The CDR3 DNA reads as TGTGCCAGCAGCCGGGGGGGAAAAGAGACCCAGTACTTC. Together with reference TRBV5-6 and TRBJ2-5, the CDR3 gives the full variable domain: DAGVTQSPTHLIKTRGQQVTLRCSPKSGHDTVSWYQQALGQGPQFIFQYYEEEERQRGNFPDRFSGHQFPNYSSELNVNALLLGDSALYLCASSRGGKETQYFGPGTRLLVL.

The chain is built from TRBV5-1 and TRBJ2-7; 11 bases agree with TRBD2. Trimming removed 0 bases from V and 4 bases from J; junction bases left unmatched: 6. The germline V gene has CDR1 SGHRS and CDR2 YFSETQ. There are 16 residues in the CDR3. The CDR3 region has the DNA TGCGCCAGCAGCTTGGATACTAGCGGGAGTTATTACGAGCAGTACTTC. This translates into CASSLDTSGSYYEQYF.

This clone was counted a single time. The rearrangement joins TRBV27 to TRBJ1-5; tentatively, D is TRBD1 (6 bases). Germline V gives CDR1 MNHEY, CDR2 SMNVEV (reference sequence). This CDR3 spans 15 amino acids. V was pared by 5 bases and J by 3 bases, with 14 bases between. CDR3 loop: CASSRLGAVNQPQHF. CDR3 nucleotide sequence: TGTGCCAGCAGTCGGTTGGGGGCGGTCAATCAGCCCCAGCATTTT.

The chain has TRBV19 and TRBJ1-5; a possible D gene is TRBD1 (6 bases). V gave up 4 bases and J gave up 0 bases, with 22 bases separating them. The germline V gene has CDR1 LNHDA and CDR2 SQIVND (reference sequence). The CDR3 loop spans 19 amino acids. For the CDR3, the DNA is TGTGCCAGTAGTACCGACCGACAGGCTGCCTATTATAGCAATCAGCCCCAGCATTTT. Protein sequence: CASSTDRQAAYYSNQPQHF.

The chain employs TRBV24-1 and TRBJ2-2; 8 bases fit TRBD1. After removal of 8 bases from V and 3 bases from J, the junction contained 7 bases not matched to a gene. This CDR3 comprises 15 residues. CDR1 is KGHDR, CDR2 SFDVKD, per germline. The CDR3 DNA sequence: TGTGCCACCAAAGGGACAGGAGGTGACACCGGGGAGCTGTTTTTT. Translating it yields CATKGTGGDTGELFF.

This clone was observed a few times. V is TRBV4-1 and J is TRBJ1-5; 7 bases line up with TRBD1. Trimming took 4 bases from V and 5 from J; bases not matched to a gene: 11. The CDR3 consists of 16 residues. The germline gives CDR1 MGHRA, CDR2 YSYEKL. The CDR3 spells CASSPIATGSHQPQHF. Here the CDR3 DNA reads TGCGCCAGCAGCCCCATCGCGACAGGGTCGCATCAGCCCCAGCATTTT.

V usage is TRBV30 and J usage is TRBJ2-1; 9 bases align to TRBD1. V dropped 0 bases and J dropped 8; count of bases not matched to a gene: 17. The length of the CDR3 is 18 residues. Germline values: CDR1 GTSNPN, CDR2 SVGIG (reference sequence). CDR3 DNA: TGTGCCTGGAGTGTTAGTTATTCCGGGACAGGGTTGAGCTATGAGCAGTTCTTC. The encoded protein is CAWSVSYSGTGLSYEQFF. Using reference TRBV30 and TRBJ2-1 for the parts outside the CDR3, the full variable domain is SQTIHQWPATLVQPVGSPLSLECTVEGTSNPNLYWYRQAAGRGLQLLFYSVGIGQISSEVPQNLSASRPQDRQFILSSKKLLLSDSGFYLCAWSVSYSGTGLSYEQFFGPGTRLTVL.

V and J are TRBV6-5 and TRBJ1-5; 10 bases map to TRBD1. Looked up from germline, CDR1 is MNHEY and CDR2 is SVGAGI. V gave up 6 bases and J gave up 7 bases; unmatched junction bases: 9. The CDR3 length is 15 residues. CDR3 in DNA: TGTGCCAGCAGAGCGGGACAGGGGAATGGGCAGCCCCAGCATTTT. It encodes CASRAGQGNGQPQHF.

The chain combines TRBV6-5 with TRBJ1-2; D possibly corresponds to TRBD1 (6 bases). Germline CDR1 and CDR2: MNHEY and SVGAGI. Trimming stripped 8 bases from V and 2 bases from J, with 9 bases between. The CDR3 runs 12 residues. The CDR3 bases are TGTGCCAGCCGGACAGCGAACTATGGCTACACCTTC. As protein: CASRTANYGYTF.

The chain has TRBV18 and TRBJ1-1; no clear D. The ends were cut back, 3 bases at V and 3 bases at J, with 11 bases in the middle. CDR1 KGHSH and CDR2 LQKENI come from the germline V gene. The CDR3 contains 14 residues. CDR3 DNA sequence: TGTGCCAGCTCACCCGACCGAGCGGACACTGAAGCTTTCTTT. Translating it yields CASSPDRADTEAFF.

The rearrangement links TRBV18 to TRBJ1-2; TRBD1 matches 8 bases. The CDR3 extends over 13 amino acids. V trimming: 3 bases; J trimming: 6 bases; junction bases outside the gene matches: 3. Germline CDR1 KGHSH, CDR2 LQKENI. The CDR3 spells CASSPQGANGYTF. The CDR3 region has the DNA TGTGCCAGCTCACCGCAGGGGGCTAATGGCTACACCTTC.

This chain uses TRBV28 with TRBJ2-7; 8 bases align to TRBD2. J was trimmed by 5 bases and V by 7 bases; bases with no gene match: 16. Germline CDR1 MDHEN, CDR2 SYDVKM. The CDR3 consists of 16 residues. The CDR3, as DNA: TGTGCCAGCACCGGGGGGGCAGGGACACGACTTGACGAGCAGTACTTC. Translation: CASTGGAGTRLDEQYF.

The V gene is TRBV6-5, the J gene TRBJ1-1, with D perhaps matching TRBD1 (5 bases). This CDR3 is 13 amino acids long. The germline V and J ends were trimmed by 5 bases and 6 bases, with 13 bases remaining between them. Germline V gene data show CDR1 as MNHEY and CDR2 as SVGAGI. CDR3 sequence reads: CASSRQGLSEAFF. DNA for the CDR3: TGTGCCAGCAGTCGGCAGGGTTTATCTGAAGCTTTCTTT.